The 2 T cell receptor beta chains in this list originate from one sample, sequenced in a study of cytomegalovirus exposure and HLA in healthy donors. The PCR employed 60 Vbeta primers together with 13 Jbeta primers. Using immunoSEQ multiplex PCR, the repertoire was profiled, and TCRdb retains in-frame clones only, with some absent. The data show 150,000 to 200,000 clones, roughly 65% seen once. The sample comprised PBMCs. All receptors come from a man aged 18 to 35 in good health and CMV-seropositive.

The chain is built from TRBV10-1 and TRBJ2-7, with D perhaps matching TRBD1 (5 bases). CDR1 is WNHNN and CDR2 is SYGVQD in the germline V gene (reference sequence). This CDR3 contains 14 residues. Deletions cut 6 bases from V and 0 bases from J, with 12 bases between. The CDR3 nucleotides are TGCGCCAGCAGGGGGCAGAAAAGCTCCTACGAGCAGTACGTC. It encodes CASRGQKSSYEQYV.

The chain's CDR3 is CASSNRGIGANVLTF. The CDR3, as DNA: TGTGCCAGTAGTAACAGGGGGATTGGGGCCAACGTCCTGACTTTC. This chain connects TRBV19 to TRBJ2-6; the match to TRBD1 covers 8 bases. Unmatched junction bases numbered 2, after V lost 4 bases and J lost 3 bases. The CDR3 has 15 residues. Germline V gene lookup returns CDR1 LNHDA and CDR2 SQIVND (reference sequence).